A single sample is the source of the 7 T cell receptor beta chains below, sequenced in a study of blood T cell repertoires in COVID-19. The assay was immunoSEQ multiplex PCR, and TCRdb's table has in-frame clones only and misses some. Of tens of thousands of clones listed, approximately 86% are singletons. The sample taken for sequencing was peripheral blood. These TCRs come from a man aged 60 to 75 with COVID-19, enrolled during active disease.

The CDR3 protein is CASSLGLSTDTQYF. CDR3 DNA sequence: TGTGCCAGCTCACTAGGACTCAGCACAGATACGCAGTATTTT. The chain uses TRBV18 and TRBJ2-3; TRBD2 might be the D (5 bases). Germline V gene lookup returns CDR1 KGHSH and CDR2 LQKENI. The V end lost 4 bases, the J end lost 0 bases, and 8 bases lay between the germline ends. The CDR3 runs to 14 residues.

CDR3 bases: TGTGCCAGCAGCTTAGATGATAGCGGGAGGCCCGACGAGCAGTACTTC. Its protein is CASSLDDSGRPDEQYF. This chain joins TRBV7-9 and TRBJ2-7; TRBD2 matches 10 bases. The junction had 8 bases not matched to a gene; V was cut back by 1 base and J by 5 bases. The germline V gene has CDR1 SEHNR and CDR2 FQNEAQ (reference sequence). The CDR3 covers 16 residues.

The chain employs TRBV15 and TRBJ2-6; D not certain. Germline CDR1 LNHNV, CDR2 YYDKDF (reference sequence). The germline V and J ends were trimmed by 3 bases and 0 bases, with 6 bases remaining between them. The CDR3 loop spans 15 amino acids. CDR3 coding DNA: TGTGCCACCAGCAGCAGGATCTCTGGGGCCAACGTCCTGACTTTC. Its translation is CATSSRISGANVLTF.

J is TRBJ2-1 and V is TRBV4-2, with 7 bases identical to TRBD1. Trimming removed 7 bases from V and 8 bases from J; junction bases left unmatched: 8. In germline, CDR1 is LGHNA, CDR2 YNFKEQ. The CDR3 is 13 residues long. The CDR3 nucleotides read TGTGCCAGCACCCCAGGGGGTGGCGATGAGCAGTTCTTC. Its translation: CASTPGGGDEQFF.

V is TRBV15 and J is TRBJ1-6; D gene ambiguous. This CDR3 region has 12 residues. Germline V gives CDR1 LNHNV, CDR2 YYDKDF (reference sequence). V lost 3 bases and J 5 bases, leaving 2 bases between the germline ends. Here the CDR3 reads CATSSNNSPLHF. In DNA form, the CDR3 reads TGTGCCACCAGCAGCAATAATTCACCCCTCCACTTT.

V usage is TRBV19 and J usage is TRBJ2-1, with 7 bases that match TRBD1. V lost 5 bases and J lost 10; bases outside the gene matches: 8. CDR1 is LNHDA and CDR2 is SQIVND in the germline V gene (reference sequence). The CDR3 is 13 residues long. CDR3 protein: CASSGDRPKEQFF. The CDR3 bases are TGTGCCAGTAGTGGGGACAGACCTAAGGAGCAGTTCTTC.

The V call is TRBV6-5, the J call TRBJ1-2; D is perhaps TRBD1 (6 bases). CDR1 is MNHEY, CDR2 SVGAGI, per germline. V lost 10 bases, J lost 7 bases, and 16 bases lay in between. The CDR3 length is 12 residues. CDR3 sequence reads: CAIIEGGFGYTF. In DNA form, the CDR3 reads TGTGCCATCATAGAAGGGGGTTTTGGCTACACCTTC.